The subject of this entry is one T cell receptor (beta chain). Generated by immunoSEQ multiplex PCR, the TCRdb table keeps only in-frame clones and is missing some. The table lists 60,000 to 65,000 clones, about 74% of them singletons. The data were taken from a study of T cells in tumors after PD-1 blockade. Study-level background: Prior checkpoint blockade, systemic immunosuppressant use, or anti-cancer therapy within 4 weeks excluded patients. Patients received pembrolizumab 200 mg every 3 weeks or cemiplimab 350 mg every 2 weeks. Daily vismodegib 150 mg continued in a subset of anti-PD-1-treated patients.

The CDR3 is 14 amino acids. Trimming took off 2 bases at V and 0 bases at J, with 7 bases between the two ends. Germline V gene data show CDR1 as LNHDA and CDR2 as SQIVND (reference sequence). This chain joins TRBV19 and TRBJ1-1; D uncertain. The sequencing here drew on PBMCs, taken after anti-PD-1 treatment. The clonotype originates from a human donor with basal cell carcinoma. As DNA, the CDR3 is TGTGCCAGTAGTATATCAGATATGAACACTGAAGCTTTCTTT. Translation: CASSISDMNTEAFF.